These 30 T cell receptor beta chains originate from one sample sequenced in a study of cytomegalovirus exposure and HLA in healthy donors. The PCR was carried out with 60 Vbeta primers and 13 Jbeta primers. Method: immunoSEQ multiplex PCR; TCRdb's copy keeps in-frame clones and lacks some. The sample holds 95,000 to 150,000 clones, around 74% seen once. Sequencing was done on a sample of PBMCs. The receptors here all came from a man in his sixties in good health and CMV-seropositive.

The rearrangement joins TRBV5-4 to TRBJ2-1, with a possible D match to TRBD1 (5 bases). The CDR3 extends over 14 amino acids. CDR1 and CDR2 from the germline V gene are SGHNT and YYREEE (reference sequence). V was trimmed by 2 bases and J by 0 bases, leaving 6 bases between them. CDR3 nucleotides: TGTGCCAGCAGCTTTGACAGCTCCTACAATGAGCAGTTCTTC. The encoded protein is CASSFDSSYNEQFF.

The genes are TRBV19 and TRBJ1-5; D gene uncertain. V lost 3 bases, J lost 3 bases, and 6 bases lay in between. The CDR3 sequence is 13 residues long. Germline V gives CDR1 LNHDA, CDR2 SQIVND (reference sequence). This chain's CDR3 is CASSIWANQPQHF. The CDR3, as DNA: TGTGCCAGTAGTATTTGGGCCAATCAGCCCCAGCATTTT. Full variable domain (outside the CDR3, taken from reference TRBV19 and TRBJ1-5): DGGITQSPKYLFRKEGQNVTLSCEQNLNHDAMYWYRQDPGQGLRLIYYSQIVNDFQKGDIAEGYSVSREKKESFPLTVTSAQKNPTAFYLCASSIWANQPQHFGDGTRLSIL.

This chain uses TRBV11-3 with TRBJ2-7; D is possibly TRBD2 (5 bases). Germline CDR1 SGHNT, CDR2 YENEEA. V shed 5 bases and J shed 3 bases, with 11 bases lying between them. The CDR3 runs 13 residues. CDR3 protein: CASSRGLYYEQYF. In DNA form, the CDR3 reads TGTGCCAGCAGCCGTGGACTGTACTACGAGCAGTACTTC. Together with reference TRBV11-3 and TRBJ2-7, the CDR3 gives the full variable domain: EAGVVQSPRYKIIEKKQPVAFWCNPISGHNTLYWYLQNLGQGPELLIRYENEEAVDDSQLPKDRFSAERLKGVDSTLKIQPAELGDSAVYLCASSRGLYYEQYFGPGTRLTVT.

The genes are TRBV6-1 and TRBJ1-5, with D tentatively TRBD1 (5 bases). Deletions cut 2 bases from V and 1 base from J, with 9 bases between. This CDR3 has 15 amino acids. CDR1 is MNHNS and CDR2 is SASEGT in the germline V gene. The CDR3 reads CASSEQGGSNQPQHF. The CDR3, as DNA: TGTGCCAGCAGTGAACAGGGTGGAAGCAATCAGCCCCAGCATTTT.

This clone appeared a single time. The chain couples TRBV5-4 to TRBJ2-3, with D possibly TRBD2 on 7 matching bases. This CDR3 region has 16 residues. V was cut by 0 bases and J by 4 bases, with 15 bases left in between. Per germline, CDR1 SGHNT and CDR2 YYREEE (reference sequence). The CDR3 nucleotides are TGTGCCAGCAGCTTGGTTGGGGGGGGGCCTGCAGATACGCAGTATTTT. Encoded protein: CASSLVGGGPADTQYF. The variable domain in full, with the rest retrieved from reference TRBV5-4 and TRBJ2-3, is ETGVTQSPTHLIKTRGQQVTLRCSSQSGHNTVSWYQQALGQGPQFIFQYYREEENGRGNFPPRFSGLQFPNYSSELNVNALELDDSALYLCASSLVGGGPADTQYFGPGTRLTVL.

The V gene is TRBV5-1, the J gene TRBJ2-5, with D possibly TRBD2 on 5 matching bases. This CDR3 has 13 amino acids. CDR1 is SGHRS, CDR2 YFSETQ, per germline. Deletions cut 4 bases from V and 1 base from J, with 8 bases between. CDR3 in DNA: TGCGCCAGCAGCCCCGGGGTCCAAGAGACCCAGTACTTC. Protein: CASSPGVQETQYF.

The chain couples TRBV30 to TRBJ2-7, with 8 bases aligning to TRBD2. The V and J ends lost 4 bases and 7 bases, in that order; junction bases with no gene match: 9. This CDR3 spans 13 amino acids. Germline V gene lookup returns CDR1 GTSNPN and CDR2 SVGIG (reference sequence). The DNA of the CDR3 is TGTGCCTGGACCGGAACTAGCGGAGGAGAGCAGTACTTC. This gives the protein CAWTGTSGGEQYF.

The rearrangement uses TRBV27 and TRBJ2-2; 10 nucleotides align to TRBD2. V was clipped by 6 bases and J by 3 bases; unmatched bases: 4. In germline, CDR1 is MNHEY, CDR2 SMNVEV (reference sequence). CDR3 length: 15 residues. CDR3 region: CASSTTSGHTGELFF. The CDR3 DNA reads TGTGCCAGCAGCACGACTAGCGGGCACACCGGGGAGCTGTTTTTT.

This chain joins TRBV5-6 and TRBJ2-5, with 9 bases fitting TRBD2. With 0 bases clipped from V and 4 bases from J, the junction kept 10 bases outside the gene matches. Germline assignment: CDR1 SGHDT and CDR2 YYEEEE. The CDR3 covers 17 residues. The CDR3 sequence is CASSLGVSGRPPETQYF. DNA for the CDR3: TGTGCCAGCAGCTTGGGGGTTAGCGGGAGACCCCCAGAGACCCAGTACTTC.

The CDR3 DNA reads as TGTGCCAGCAGTTCTGGACAGAAAATAACCGGGGAGCTGTTTTTT. This encodes CASSSGQKITGELFF. The chain recombines TRBV28 with TRBJ2-2; D is possibly TRBD1 (6 bases). The CDR3 spans 15 residues. V lost 4 bases and J 5 bases, leaving 14 bases between the germline ends. The germline V gene encodes CDR1 MDHEN and CDR2 SYDVKM.

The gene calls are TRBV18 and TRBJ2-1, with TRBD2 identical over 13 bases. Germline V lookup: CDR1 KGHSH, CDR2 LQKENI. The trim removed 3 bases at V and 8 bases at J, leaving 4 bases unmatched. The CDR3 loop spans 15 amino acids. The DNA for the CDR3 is TGTGCCAGCTCACCGGGACTAGCGGGATCAGATGAGCAGTTCTTC. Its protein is CASSPGLAGSDEQFF.

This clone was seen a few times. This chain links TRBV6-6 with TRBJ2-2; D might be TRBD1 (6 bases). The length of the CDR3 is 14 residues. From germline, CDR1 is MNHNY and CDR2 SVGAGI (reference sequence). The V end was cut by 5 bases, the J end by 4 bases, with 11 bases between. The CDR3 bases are TGTGCCAGCAGTAGGACAGTTTCCACCGGGGAGCTGTTTTTT. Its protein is CASSRTVSTGELFF.

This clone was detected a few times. The CDR3 protein is CASGQRTALDYTF. CDR3 bases: TGTGCCAGCGGTCAACGGACAGCGCTTGACTACACCTTC. The V and J genes are TRBV28 and TRBJ1-2, with D tentatively TRBD1 (6 bases). Germline CDR1 reads MDHEN; CDR2 reads SYDVKM. Trimming took off 8 bases at V and 10 bases at J, with 20 bases between the two ends. This CDR3 spans 13 amino acids.

This CDR3 reads CASSPRQGSYEQYF. CDR3 coding DNA: TGTGCCAGCAGTCCCCGTCAGGGCTCCTACGAGCAGTACTTC. The chain joins TRBV27 to TRBJ2-7, with a possible D match to TRBD1 (5 bases). Trimming pared 5 bases from V and 0 bases from J, leaving 11 bases between. The CDR3 has 14 amino acids. Germline loops: CDR1 MNHEY, CDR2 SMNVEV (reference sequence).

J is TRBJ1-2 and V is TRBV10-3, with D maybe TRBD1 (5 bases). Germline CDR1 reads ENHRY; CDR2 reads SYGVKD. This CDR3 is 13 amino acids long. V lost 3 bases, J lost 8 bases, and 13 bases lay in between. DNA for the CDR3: TGTGCCATCAGTGAAATAGGGGTGAGGGGCTACACCTTC. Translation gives CAISEIGVRGYTF.

For the CDR3, the DNA is TGTGCCAGCAACTACCAGCAAAAGGAGACCCAGTACTTC. Its translation: CASNYQQKETQYF. This rearrangement joins TRBV11-1 to TRBJ2-5; D not certain. V lost 7 bases, J lost 5 bases, and 14 bases lay in between. The CDR3 loop spans 13 amino acids. In germline, CDR1 is SGHAT, CDR2 FQDESV (reference sequence).

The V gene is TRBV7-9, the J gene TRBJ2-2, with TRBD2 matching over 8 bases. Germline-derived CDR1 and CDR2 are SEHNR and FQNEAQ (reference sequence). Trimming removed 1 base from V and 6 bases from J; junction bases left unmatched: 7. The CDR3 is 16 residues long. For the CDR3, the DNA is TGTGCCAGCAGCTTAGGCTCCGGACTAGCTGCCGGGGAGCTGTTTTTT. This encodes CASSLGSGLAAGELFF.

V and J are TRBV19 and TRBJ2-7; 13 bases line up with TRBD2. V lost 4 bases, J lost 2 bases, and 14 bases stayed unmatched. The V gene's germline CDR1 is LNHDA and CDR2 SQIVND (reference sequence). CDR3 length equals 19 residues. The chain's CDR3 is CASSTTKGGGLAGPYEQYF. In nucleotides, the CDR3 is TGTGCCAGTAGTACCACGAAAGGGGGGGGACTAGCGGGACCCTACGAGCAGTACTTC.

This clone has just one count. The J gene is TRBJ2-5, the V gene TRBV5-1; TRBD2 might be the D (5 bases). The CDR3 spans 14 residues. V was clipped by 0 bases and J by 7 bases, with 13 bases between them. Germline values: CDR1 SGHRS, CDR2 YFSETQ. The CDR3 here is CASSLDSPSGTQYF. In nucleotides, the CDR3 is TGCGCCAGCAGCTTGGACTCCCCCAGCGGGACCCAGTACTTC.

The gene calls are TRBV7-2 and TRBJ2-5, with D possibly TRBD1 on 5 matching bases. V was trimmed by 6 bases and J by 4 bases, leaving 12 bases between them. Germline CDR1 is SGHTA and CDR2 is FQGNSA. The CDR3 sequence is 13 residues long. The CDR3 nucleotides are TGTGCCAGCAGGCAGGGTCCAGGAGAGACCCAGTACTTC. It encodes CASRQGPGETQYF.

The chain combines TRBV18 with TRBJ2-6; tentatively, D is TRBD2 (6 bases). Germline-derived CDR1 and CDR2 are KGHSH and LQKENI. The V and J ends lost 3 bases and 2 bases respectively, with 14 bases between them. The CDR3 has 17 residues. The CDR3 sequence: CASSPGGTRTGANVLTF. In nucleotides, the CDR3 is TGTGCCAGCTCACCCGGGGGAACACGGACTGGGGCCAACGTCCTGACTTTC. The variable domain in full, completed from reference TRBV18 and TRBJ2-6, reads NAGVMQNPRHLVRRRGQEARLRCSPMKGHSHVYWYRQLPEEGLKFMVYLQKENIIDESGMPKERFSAEFPKEGPSILRIQQVVRGDSAAYFCASSPGGTRTGANVLTFGAGSRLTVL.

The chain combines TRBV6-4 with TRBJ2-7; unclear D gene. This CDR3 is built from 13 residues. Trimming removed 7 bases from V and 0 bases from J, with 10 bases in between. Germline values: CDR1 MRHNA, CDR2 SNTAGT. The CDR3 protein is CASIRHHSYEQYF. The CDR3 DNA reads TGTGCCAGCATCAGACATCACTCCTACGAGCAGTACTTC.

CDR3 DNA: TGTGCCAGCAGCGCAAGACTGCGAGAGACCCAGTACTTC. This translates into CASSARLRETQYF. The chain uses TRBV11-2 and TRBJ2-5; no firm D call. The V end lost 5 bases, the J end lost 4 bases, and 11 bases lay between the germline ends. The CDR3 runs to 13 residues. From germline, CDR1 is SGHAT and CDR2 FQNNGV.

The CDR3 DNA reads as TGTGCCAGCAGTGAATTATTGGCAGAGCAGTACTTC. Protein: CASSELLAEQYF. V is TRBV25-1 and J is TRBJ2-7; no clear D gene. This CDR3 is built from 12 residues. V dropped 1 base and J dropped 7 bases, with 8 bases sitting between them. Germline CDR1 MGHDK, CDR2 SYGVNS.

In DNA, the CDR3 is TGTGCCAGCAGGATTCTGGGGACTAGCGTCAATGAGCAGTTCTTC. Its translation is CASRILGTSVNEQFF. The chain employs TRBV6-1 and TRBJ2-1; 10 bases match TRBD2. J gave up 6 bases and V 6 bases, and 8 bases lay outside the gene matches. Germline V lookup: CDR1 MNHNS, CDR2 SASEGT. The CDR3 covers 15 residues.

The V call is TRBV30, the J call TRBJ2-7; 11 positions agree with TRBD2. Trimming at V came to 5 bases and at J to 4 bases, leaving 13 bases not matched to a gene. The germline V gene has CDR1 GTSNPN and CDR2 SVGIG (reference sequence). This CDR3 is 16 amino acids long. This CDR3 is CAWGGTSGSGYYEQYF. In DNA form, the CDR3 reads TGTGCCTGGGGAGGCACTAGCGGGAGTGGTTATTACGAGCAGTACTTC.

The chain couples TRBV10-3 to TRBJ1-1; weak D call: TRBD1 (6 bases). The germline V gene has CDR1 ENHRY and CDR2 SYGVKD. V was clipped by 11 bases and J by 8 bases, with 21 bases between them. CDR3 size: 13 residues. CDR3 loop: CAGGRGTLTEAFF. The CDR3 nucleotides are TGTGCCGGCGGGAGGGGGACACTTACCGAAGCTTTCTTT.

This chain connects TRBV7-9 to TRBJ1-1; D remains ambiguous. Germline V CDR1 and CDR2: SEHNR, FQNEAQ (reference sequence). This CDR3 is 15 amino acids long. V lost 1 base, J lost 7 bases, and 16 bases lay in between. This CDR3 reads CASSLDRSAAGEAFF. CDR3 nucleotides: TGTGCCAGCAGCTTAGACCGCAGCGCCGCCGGTGAAGCTTTCTTT. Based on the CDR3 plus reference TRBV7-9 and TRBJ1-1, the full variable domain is DTGVSQNPRHKITKRGQNVTFRCDPISEHNRLYWYRQTLGQGPEFLTYFQNEAQLEKSRLLSDRFSAERPKGSFSTLEIQRTEQGDSAMYLCASSLDRSAAGEAFFGQGTRLTVV.

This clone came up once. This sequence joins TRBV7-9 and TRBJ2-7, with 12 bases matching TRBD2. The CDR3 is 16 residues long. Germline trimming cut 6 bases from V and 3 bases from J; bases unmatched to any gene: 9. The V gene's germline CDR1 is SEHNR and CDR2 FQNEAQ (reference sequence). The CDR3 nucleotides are TGTGCCAGCAGTCTACCGACTAGCGGGAGTCTCTACGAGCAGTACTTC. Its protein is CASSLPTSGSLYEQYF.

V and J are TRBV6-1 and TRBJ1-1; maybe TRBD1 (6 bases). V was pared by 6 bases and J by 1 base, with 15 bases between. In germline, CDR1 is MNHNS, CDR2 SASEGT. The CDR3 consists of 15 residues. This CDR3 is CASRPGGQGNTEAFF. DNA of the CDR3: TGTGCCAGCAGACCCGGGGGGCAGGGGAACACTGAAGCTTTCTTT.